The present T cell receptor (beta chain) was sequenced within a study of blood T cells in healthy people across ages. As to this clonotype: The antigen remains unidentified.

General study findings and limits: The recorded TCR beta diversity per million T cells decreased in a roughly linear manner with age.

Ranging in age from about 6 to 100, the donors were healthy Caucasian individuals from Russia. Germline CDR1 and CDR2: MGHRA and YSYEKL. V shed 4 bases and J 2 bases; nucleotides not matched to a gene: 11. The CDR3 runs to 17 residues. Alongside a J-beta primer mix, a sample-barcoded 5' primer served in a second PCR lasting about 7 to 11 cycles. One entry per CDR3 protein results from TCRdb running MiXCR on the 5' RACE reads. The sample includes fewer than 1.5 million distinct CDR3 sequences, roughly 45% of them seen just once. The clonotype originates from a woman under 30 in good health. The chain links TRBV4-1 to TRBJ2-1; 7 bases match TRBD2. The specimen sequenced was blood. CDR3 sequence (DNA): TGCGCCAGCAGCCCTCCTGCCCTAGCGGCCACCTACAATGAGCAGTTCTTC. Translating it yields CASSPPALAATYNEQFF.